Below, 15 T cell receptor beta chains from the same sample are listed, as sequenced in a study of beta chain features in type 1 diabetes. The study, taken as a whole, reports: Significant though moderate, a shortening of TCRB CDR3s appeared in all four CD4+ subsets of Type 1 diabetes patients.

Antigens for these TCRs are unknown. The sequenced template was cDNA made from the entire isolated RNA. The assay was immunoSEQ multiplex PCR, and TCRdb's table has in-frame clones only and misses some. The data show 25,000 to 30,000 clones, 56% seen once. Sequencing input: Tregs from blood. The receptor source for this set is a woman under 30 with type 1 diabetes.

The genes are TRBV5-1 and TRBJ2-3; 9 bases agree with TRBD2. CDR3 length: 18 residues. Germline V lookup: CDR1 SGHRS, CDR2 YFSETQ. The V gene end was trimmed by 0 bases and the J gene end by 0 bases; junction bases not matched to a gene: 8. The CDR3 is CASSLANLAGTSTDTQYF. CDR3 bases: TGCGCCAGCAGCTTGGCCAACCTAGCGGGGACTAGCACAGATACGCAGTATTTT.

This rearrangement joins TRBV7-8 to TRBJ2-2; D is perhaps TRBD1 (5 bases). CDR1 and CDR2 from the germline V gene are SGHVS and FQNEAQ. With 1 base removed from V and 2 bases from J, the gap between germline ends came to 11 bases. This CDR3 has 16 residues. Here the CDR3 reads CASSLGNRLNTGELFF. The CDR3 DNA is TGTGCCAGCAGCTTAGGAAACAGGCTAAACACCGGGGAGCTGTTTTTT.

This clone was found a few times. This CDR3 reads CASSSLSGINTGELFF. Here the CDR3 DNA reads TGTGCCAGCTCATCCTTAAGCGGGATAAACACCGGGGAGCTGTTTTTT. This chain links TRBV18 with TRBJ2-2; 7 nucleotides match TRBD2. This CDR3 contains 16 residues. Germline V gene lookup returns CDR1 KGHSH and CDR2 LQKENI. V shed 5 bases and J 2 bases; nucleotides not matched to a gene: 8.

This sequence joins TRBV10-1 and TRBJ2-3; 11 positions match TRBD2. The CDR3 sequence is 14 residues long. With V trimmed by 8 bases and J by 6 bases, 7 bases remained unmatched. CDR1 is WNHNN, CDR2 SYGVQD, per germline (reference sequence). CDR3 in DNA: TGCGCCAGCTCCCGGGGACTAGCGGAGGATACGCAGTATTTT. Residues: CASSRGLAEDTQYF.

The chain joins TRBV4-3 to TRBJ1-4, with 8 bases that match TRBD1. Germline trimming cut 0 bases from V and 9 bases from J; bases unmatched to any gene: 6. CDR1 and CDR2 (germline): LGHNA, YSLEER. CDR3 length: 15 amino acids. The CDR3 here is CASSQDLRGRKKLFF. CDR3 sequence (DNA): TGCGCCAGCAGCCAAGATCTCAGGGGGCGTAAAAAACTGTTTTTT.

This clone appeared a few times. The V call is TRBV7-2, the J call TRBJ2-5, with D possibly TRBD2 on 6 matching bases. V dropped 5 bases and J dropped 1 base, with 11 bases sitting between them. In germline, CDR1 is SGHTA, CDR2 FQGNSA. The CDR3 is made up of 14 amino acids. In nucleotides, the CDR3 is TGTGCCAGCAGCCCGGGGCGGGGCCAAGAGACCCAGTACTTC. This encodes CASSPGRGQETQYF. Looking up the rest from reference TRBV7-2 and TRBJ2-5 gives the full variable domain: GAGVSQSPSNKVTEKGKDVELRCDPISGHTALYWYRQSLGQGLEFLIYFQGNSAPDKSGLPSDRFSAERTGGSVSTLTIQRTQQEDSAVYLCASSPGRGQETQYFGPGTRLLVL.

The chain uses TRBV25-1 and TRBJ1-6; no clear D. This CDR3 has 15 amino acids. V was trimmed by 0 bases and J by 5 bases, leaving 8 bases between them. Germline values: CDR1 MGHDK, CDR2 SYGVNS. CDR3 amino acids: CASSEYRIDNSPLHF. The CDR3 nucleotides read TGTGCCAGCAGTGAATACAGGATTGATAATTCACCCCTCCACTTT.

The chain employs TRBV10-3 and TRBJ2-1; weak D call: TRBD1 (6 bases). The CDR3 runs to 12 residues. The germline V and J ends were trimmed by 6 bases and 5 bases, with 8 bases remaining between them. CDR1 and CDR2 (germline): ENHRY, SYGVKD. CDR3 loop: CAIRAGDNEQFF. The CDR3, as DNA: TGTGCCATCAGAGCAGGGGACAATGAGCAGTTCTTC.

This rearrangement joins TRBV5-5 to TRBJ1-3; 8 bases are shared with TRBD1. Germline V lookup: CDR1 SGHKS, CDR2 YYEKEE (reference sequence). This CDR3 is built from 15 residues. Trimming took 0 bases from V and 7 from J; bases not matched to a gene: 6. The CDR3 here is CASSLGGDRGNTIYF. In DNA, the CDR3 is TGTGCCAGCAGCTTGGGCGGAGACAGGGGTAACACCATATATTTT.

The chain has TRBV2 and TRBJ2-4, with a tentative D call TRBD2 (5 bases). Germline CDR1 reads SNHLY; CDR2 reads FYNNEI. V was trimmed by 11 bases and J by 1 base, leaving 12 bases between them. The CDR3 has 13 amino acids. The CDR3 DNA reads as TGTGCCTCGCGAAGGGAGGCCAAAAACATTCAGTACTTC. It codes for CASRREAKNIQYF.

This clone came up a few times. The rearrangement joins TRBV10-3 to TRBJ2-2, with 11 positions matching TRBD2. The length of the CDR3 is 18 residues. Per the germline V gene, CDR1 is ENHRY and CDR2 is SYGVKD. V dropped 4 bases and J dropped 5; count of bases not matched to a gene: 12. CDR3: CAISGRTSGSMLTGELFF. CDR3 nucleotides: TGTGCCATCAGTGGTCGGACTAGCGGGTCCATGCTAACCGGGGAGCTGTTTTTT.

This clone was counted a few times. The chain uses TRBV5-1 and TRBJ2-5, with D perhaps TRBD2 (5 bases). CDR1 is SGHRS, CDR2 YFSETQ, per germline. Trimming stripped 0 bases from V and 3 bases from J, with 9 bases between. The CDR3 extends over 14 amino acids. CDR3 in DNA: TGCGCCAGCAGCTTGGGGGGAGAAGAAGAGACCCAGTACTTC. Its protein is CASSLGGEEETQYF.

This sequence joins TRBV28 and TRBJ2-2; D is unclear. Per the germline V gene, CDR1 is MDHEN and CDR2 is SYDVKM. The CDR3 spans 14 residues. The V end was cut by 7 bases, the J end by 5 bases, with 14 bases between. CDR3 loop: CASIRGAGTGELFF. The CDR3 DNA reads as TGTGCCAGCATCCGTGGCGCAGGAACCGGGGAGCTGTTTTTT.

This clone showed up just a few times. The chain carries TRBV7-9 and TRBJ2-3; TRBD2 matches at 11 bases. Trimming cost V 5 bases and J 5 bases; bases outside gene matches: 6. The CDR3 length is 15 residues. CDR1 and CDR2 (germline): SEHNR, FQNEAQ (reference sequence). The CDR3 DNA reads TGTGCCAGCAGCCCGGGACTAGCGGACTTAGATACGCAGTATTTT. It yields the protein CASSPGLADLDTQYF.

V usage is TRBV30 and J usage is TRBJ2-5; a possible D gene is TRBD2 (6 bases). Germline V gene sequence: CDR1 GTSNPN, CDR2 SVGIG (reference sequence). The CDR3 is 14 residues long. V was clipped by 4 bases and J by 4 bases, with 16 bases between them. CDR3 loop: CAWNLGGAGETQYF. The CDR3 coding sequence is TGTGCCTGGAATCTTGGAGGGGCAGGAGAGACCCAGTACTTC.